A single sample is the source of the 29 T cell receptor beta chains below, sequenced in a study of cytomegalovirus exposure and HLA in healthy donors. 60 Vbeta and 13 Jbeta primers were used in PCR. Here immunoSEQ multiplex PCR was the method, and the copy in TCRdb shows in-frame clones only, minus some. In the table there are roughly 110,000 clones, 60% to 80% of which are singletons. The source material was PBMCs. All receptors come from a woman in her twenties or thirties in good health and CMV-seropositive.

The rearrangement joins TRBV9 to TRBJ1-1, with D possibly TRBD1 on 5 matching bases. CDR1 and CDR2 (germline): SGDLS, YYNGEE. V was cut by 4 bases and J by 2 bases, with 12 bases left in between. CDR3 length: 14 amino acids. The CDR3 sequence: CASSTQGGNTEAFF. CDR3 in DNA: TGTGCCAGCAGCACTCAGGGTGGAAACACTGAAGCTTTCTTT. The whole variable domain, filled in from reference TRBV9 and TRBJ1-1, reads DSGVTQTPKHLITATGQRVTLRCSPRSGDLSVYWYQQSLDQGLQFLIQYYNGEERAKGNILERFSAQQFPDLHSELNLSSLELGDSALYFCASSTQGGNTEAFFGQGTRLTVV.

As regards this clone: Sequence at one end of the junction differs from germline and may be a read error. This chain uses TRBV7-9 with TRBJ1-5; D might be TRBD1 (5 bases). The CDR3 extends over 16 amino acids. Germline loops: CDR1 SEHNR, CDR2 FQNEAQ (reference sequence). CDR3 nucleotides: TGTGCCAGCAGCCCTGGGGGGGTTAAGGACAATCAGTCCCAGCATTTT. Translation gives CASSPGGVKDNQSQHF.

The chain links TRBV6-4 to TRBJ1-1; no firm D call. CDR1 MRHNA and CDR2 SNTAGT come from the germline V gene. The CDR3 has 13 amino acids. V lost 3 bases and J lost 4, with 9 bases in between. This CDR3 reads CASSEARGTEAFF. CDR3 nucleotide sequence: TGTGCCAGCAGTGAGGCCCGGGGCACTGAAGCTTTCTTT.

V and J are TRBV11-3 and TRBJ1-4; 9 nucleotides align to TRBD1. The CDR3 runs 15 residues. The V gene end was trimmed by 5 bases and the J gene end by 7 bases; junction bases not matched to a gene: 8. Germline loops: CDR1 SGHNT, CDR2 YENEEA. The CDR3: CASSPLQGAREKLFF. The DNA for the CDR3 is TGTGCCAGCAGCCCACTACAGGGGGCACGTGAAAAACTGTTTTTT.

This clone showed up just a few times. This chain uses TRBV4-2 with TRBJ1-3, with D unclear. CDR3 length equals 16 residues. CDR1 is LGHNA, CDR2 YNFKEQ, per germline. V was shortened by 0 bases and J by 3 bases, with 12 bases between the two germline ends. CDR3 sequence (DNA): TGTGCCAGCAGCCAAGATTGGGCGAACGATGGAAACACCATATATTTT. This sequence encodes CASSQDWANDGNTIYF.

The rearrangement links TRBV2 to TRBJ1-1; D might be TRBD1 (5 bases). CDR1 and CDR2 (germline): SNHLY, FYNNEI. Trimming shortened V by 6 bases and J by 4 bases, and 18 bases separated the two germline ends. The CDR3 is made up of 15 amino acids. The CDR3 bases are TGTGCCAGCAGCGGGACTTCTTCCACTGGCACTGAAGCTTTCTTT. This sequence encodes CASSGTSSTGTEAFF.

The CDR3 coding sequence is TGTGCCAGCAGTTACTCGGGACAGGGGAACTATGGCTACACCTTC. It translates to CASSYSGQGNYGYTF. The rearrangement links TRBV6-5 to TRBJ1-2; 10 bases are shared with TRBD1. Germline CDR1 reads MNHEY; CDR2 reads SVGAGI. Trimming removed 0 bases from V and 2 bases from J; junction bases left unmatched: 0. CDR3 length: 15 amino acids.

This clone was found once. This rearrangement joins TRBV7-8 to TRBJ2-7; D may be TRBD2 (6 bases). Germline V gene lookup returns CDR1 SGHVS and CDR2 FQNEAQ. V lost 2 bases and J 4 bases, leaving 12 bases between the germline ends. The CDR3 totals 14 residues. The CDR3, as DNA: TGTGCCAGCAGCTTATGGGGGGTAGCGTACGAGCAGTACTTC. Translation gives CASSLWGVAYEQYF.

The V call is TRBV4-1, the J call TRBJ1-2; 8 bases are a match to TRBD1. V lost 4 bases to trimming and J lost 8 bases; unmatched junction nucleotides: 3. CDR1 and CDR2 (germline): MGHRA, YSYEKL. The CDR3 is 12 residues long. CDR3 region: CASSRTGGGYTF. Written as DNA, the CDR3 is TGCGCCAGCAGCCGTACAGGGGGAGGCTACACCTTC.

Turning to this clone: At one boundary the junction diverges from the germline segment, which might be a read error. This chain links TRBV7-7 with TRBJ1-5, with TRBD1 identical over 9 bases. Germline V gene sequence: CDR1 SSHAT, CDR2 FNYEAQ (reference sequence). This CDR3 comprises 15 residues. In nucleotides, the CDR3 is TGTGCTAGCAGCCCGGACAGGGGTTGGATTCAGCCCCAGCATTTT. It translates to CASSPDRGWIQPQHF.

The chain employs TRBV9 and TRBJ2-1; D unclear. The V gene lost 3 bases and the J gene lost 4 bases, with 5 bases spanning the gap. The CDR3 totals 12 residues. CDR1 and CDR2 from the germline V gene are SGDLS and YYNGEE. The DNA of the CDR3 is TGTGCCAGCAGCGCAAATTACAATGAGCAGTTCTTC. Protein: CASSANYNEQFF.

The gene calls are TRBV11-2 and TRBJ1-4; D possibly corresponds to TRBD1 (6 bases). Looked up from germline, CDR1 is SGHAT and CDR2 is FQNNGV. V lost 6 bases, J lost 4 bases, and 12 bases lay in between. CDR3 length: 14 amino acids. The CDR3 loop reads CASRRGTFNEKLFF. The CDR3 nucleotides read TGTGCCAGCAGAAGGGGGACCTTTAATGAAAAACTGTTTTTT.

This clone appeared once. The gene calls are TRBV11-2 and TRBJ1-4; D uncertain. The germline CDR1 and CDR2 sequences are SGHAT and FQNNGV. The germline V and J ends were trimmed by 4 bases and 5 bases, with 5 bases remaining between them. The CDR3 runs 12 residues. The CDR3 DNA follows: TGTGCCAGCAGCTCACTAAATGAAAAACTGTTTTTT. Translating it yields CASSSLNEKLFF.

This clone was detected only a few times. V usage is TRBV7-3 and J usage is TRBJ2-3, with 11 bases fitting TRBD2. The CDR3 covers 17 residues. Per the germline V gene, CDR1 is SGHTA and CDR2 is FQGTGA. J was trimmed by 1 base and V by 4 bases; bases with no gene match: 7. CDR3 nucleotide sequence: TGTGCCAGCAGCTCAGACGCGGGACTAGCGGGCACAGATACGCAGTATTTT. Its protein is CASSSDAGLAGTDTQYF.

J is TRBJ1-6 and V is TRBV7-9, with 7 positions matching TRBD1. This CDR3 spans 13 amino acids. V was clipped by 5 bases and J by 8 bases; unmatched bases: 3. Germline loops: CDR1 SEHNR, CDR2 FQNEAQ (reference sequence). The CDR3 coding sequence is TGTGCCAGCAGCCGGGACAGCTATTCACCCCTCCACTTT. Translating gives CASSRDSYSPLHF.

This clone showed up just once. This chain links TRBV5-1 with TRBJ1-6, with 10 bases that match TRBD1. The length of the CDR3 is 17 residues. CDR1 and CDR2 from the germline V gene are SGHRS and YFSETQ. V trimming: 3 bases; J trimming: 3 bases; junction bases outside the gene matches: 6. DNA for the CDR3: TGCGCCAGCAGCTGGGGGACAGGGGATTTCTATAATTCACCCCTCCACTTT. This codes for CASSWGTGDFYNSPLHF.

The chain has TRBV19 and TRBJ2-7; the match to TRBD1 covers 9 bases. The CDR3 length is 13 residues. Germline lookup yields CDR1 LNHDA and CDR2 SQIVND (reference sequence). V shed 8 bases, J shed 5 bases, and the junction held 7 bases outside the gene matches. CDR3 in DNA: TGTGCCAGTGAGGGACAGGGAAGCCACGAGCAGTACTTC. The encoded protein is CASEGQGSHEQYF.

The CDR3 DNA sequence: TGCGCCAGCAGCCAAGATTTGACAGCCGAAGCTTTCTTT. It yields the protein CASSQDLTAEAFF. The V call is TRBV4-1, the J call TRBJ1-1, with D perhaps matching TRBD1 (5 bases). Germline CDR1 and CDR2: MGHRA and YSYEKL. Trimming took 0 bases from V and 8 from J, leaving 10 bases between them. This CDR3 spans 13 amino acids.

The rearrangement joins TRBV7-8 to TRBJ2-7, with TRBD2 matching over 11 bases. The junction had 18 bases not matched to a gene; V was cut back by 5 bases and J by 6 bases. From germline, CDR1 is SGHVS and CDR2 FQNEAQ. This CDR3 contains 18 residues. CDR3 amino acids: CASSPRTASGRKRGEQYF. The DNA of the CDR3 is TGTGCCAGCAGCCCCCGGACGGCTAGCGGGAGGAAAAGAGGCGAGCAGTACTTC.

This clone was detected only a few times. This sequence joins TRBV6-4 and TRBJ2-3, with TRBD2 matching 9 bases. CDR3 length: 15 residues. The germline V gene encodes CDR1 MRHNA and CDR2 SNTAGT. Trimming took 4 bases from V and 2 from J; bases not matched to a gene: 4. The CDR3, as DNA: TGTGCCAGCAGTGCCGGCGGGGGGGCCACAGATACGCAGTATTTT. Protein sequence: CASSAGGGATDTQYF.

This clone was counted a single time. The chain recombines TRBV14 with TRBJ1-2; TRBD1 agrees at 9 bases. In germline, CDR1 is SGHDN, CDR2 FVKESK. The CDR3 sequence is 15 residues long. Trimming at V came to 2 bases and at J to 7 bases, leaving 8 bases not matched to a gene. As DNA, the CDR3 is TGTGCCAGCAGCCAATGGACCACAGGGGGCGGTGGCTACACCTTC. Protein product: CASSQWTTGGGGYTF.

CDR3 coding DNA: TGTGCCAGTAGCCTCGGGACTAGCGATTACTACGAGCAGTACTTC. Translating it yields CASSLGTSDYYEQYF. The gene calls are TRBV19 and TRBJ2-5, with 10 bases fitting TRBD2. The DNA end favors TRBJ2-7, so the J call may be wrong. Germline lookup yields CDR1 LNHDA and CDR2 SQIVND (reference sequence). The CDR3 has 15 amino acids.

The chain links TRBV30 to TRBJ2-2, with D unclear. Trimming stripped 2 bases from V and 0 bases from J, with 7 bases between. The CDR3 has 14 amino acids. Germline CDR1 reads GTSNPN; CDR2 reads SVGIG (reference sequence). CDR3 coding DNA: TGTGCCTGGAGTACCCGAGCGAACACCGGGGAGCTGTTTTTT. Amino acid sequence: CAWSTRANTGELFF.

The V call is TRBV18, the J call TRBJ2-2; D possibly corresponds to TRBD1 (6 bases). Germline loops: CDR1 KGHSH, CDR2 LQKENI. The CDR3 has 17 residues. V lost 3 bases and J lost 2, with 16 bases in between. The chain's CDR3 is CASSPVPDSFNTGELFF. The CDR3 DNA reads TGTGCCAGCTCACCTGTTCCGGACAGCTTTAACACCGGGGAGCTGTTTTTT.

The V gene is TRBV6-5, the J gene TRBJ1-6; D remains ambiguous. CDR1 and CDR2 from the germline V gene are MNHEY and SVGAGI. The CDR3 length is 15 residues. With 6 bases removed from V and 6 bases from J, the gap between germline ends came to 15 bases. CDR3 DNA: TGTGCCAGCAGACCGACACCCAGGCCTAATTCACCCCTCCACTTT. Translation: CASRPTPRPNSPLHF.

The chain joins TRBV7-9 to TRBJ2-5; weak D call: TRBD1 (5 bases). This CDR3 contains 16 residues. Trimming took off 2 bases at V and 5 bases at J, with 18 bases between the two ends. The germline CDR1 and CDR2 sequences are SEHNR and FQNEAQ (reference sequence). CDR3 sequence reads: CASSLFISEGVETQYF. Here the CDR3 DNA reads TGTGCCAGCAGCTTATTTATCAGCGAAGGGGTTGAGACCCAGTACTTC.

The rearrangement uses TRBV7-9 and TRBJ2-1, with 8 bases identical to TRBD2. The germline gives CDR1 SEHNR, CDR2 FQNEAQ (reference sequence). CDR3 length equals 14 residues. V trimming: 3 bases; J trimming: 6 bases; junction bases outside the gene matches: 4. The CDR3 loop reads CASSLGLDVNEQFF. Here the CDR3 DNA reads TGTGCCAGCAGCTTGGGACTAGACGTCAATGAGCAGTTCTTC. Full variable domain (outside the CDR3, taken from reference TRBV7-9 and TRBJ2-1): DTGVSQNPRHKITKRGQNVTFRCDPISEHNRLYWYRQTLGQGPEFLTYFQNEAQLEKSRLLSDRFSAERPKGSFSTLEIQRTEQGDSAMYLCASSLGLDVNEQFFGPGTRLTVL.

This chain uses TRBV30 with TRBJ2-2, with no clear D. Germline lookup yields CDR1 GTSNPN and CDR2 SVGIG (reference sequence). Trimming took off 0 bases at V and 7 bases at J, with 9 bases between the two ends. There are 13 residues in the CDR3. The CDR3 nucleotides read TGTGCCTGGAGTGTACTGAGGAGCGGGGAGCTGTTTTTT. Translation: CAWSVLRSGELFF.

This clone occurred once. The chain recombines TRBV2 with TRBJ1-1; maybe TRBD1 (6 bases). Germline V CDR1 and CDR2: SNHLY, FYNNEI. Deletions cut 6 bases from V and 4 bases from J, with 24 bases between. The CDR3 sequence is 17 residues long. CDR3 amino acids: CASSEGITQGPSTEAFF. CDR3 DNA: TGTGCCAGCAGCGAGGGCATTACACAGGGCCCCAGCACTGAAGCTTTCTTT.